This T cell receptor beta chain appears in the sequencing data of a study of blood T cell repertoires in COVID-19. Study background: Samples of COVID-19 (acute and convalescent) were obtained from the United States, Italy and Spain. The cDNA or gDNA used as material had been derived from T cells, B-cell-depleted T cells, or PBMCs.

Authors' analysis steps: Researchers report that nucleated cell counts were estimated from reference gene primer amplification. Some clones are missing from TCRdb's copy, which holds only in-frame ones; the method was immunoSEQ multiplex PCR. The D gene and trimming were derived from the DNA, and the V and J assignments and clone size from that table. This table holds fewer than 75,000 clones, about nine tenths found once. The sequencing sample was made of peripheral blood. This clonotype originated in a human donor in a cohort sampled during active COVID-19.

The DNA for the CDR3 is TGCGCCAGCAGCCAAGGAGGGGGGGCGCAGGTCGGAAGAACTGAAGCTTTCTTT. Protein product: CASSQGGGAQVGRTEAFF. The rearrangement uses TRBV4-1 and TRBJ1-1; maybe TRBD1 (6 bases). Germline V gives CDR1 MGHRA, CDR2 YSYEKL. Trimming removed 1 base from V and 5 bases from J, with 23 bases in between. This CDR3 is built from 18 residues.